In this sample, the clone carrying this T cell receptor beta chain turned up once. Antigen specificity is unknown. TCRdb's copy holds only in-frame clones and misses some; the assay was immunoSEQ multiplex PCR. This table has tens of thousands of clones, just over 85% appearing once. The sample comes from a study of cytotoxic CD8 clonotypes in ibrutinib-treated CLL. After removal of 3 bases from V and 7 bases from J, the junction contained 4 bases not matched to a gene. The germline V gene has CDR1 SQVTM and CDR2 ANQGSEA. CDR3 length: 12 amino acids. The study, taken as a whole, reports: At ibrutinib response, clonality increased, and at progression it declined back toward baseline. Timing of sampling differed between sustained-remission and progressing patients.

This receptor was identified in a human donor with chronic lymphocytic leukemia. The V and J genes are TRBV29-1 and TRBJ2-7; 9 positions match TRBD2. This sample comprised PBMCs, obtained before ibrutinib treatment. CDR3: CSVEAGGEEQYF. The DNA of the CDR3 is TGCAGCGTTGAGGCGGGAGGGGAAGAGCAGTACTTC.